This T cell receptor beta chain was recorded in a study of shared clonotypes between healthy human individuals. Deletions cut 4 bases from V and 3 bases from J, with 12 bases between. Looked up from germline, CDR1 is LNHDA and CDR2 is SQIVND (reference sequence). The CDR3 spans 15 residues. Positive CCR7 selection of CD45RO-negative cells yielded the naive CD8 cells, and terminally differentiated effector memory CD45RA+ cells were excluded. All the donors were Caucasian adults who lived in Nashville, Tennessee. Deep-level running was used for the assay. Only in-frame clones appear in the TCRdb table, and some are missing; sequencing was by immunoSEQ multiplex PCR. The sample lists 2 million to 2.5 million clones, roughly 94% seen once, with 1.1% in the top ten.

Material for sequencing was naive CD8+ T cells sorted from blood. The rearrangement uses TRBV19 and TRBJ2-2; tentatively, D is TRBD1 (5 bases). This clonotype was obtained from a man aged 18 to 29 in good health. The CDR3 region has the DNA TGTGCCAGTAGTACATATCAGGGTCACACCGGGGAGCTGTTTTTT. Translated: CASSTYQGHTGELFF.